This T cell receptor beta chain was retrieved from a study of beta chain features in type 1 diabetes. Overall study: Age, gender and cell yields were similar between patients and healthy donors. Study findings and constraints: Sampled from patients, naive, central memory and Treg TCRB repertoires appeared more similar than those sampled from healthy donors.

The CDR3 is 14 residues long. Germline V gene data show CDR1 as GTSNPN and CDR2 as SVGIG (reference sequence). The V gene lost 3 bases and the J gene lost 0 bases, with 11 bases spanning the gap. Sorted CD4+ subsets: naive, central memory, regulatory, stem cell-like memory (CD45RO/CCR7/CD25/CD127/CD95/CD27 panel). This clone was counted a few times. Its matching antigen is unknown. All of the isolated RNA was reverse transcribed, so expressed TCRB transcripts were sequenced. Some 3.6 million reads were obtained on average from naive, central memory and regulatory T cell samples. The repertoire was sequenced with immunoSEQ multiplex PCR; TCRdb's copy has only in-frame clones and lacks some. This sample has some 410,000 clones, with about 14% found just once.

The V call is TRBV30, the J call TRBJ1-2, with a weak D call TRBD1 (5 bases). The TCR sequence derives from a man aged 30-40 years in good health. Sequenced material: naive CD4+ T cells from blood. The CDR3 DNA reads TGTGCCTGGAGCCCGACAGCACCTAACTATGGCTACACCTTC. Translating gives CAWSPTAPNYGYTF.